The source of this T cell receptor (beta chain) is a study of regulatory T cells in long-lasting Graves disease. The sample's time point: newly diagnosed GD, antithyroid drugs for less than 3 months. From PBMCs, RNA was extracted and then used to make the TCR library. Construction of TCR beta libraries relied on iRepertoire HTBI primers and on Arm-PCR targeting CDR3 regions. TCRdb processed the multiplex PCR reads anew with MiXCR; each CDR3 protein has one entry. Among about 220,000 distinct CDR3 sequences listed, approximately 18% were seen once. Germline lookup yields CDR1 SGHDN and CDR2 FVKESK. V gave up 4 bases and J gave up 0 bases; unmatched junction bases: 7. This CDR3 has 18 amino acids. This clonotype has ten or more counts. A further study also used this sample, focusing on T cells in Graves' hyperthyroidism and ophthalmopathy.

The source of this sequence is a woman younger than 45 with Graves disease. The gene calls are TRBV14 and TRBJ2-6, with TRBD1 matching over 9 bases. Sample: peripheral blood mononuclear cells (PBMCs), taken at new diagnosis, from a patient treated with antithyroid drugs. In nucleotides, the CDR3 is TGTGCCAGCAGCCGGGACAGGGTTTCTTACTCTGGGGCCAACGTCCTGACTTTC. Encoded protein: CASSRDRVSYSGANVLTF.